This TCR beta chain was recorded in a study of naive and memory T cell subsets. Findings and limits, study-wide: Over 90% of naive TCR sequences appeared only once, unlike memory subsets.

A word on this clonotype: The antigen remains undetermined.

Trimming stripped 5 bases from V and 3 bases from J, with 16 bases between. From germline, CDR1 is LNHDA and CDR2 SQIVND (reference sequence). The CDR3 runs to 15 residues. Both TRBC1 and TRBC2 were covered by a beta constant-region primer of two equimolar oligonucleotides. TCRdb reprocessed the UMI-ligation and nested PCR reads with MiXCR, giving one entry per CDR3 protein. The sample lists tens of thousands of distinct CDR3 sequences, roughly 13% occurring once. Sequencing used effector memory CD4+ T cells from blood. Subset of the sample: effector memory, CD45RA- CD27-. This TCR was recovered from a human donor in good health. The rearrangement uses TRBV19 and TRBJ2-5; a weak D match, TRBD2 (6 bases). The CDR3: CASSHLAPWEETQYF. DNA of the CDR3: TGTGCCAGTAGTCATCTAGCGCCGTGGGAAGAGACCCAGTACTTC.